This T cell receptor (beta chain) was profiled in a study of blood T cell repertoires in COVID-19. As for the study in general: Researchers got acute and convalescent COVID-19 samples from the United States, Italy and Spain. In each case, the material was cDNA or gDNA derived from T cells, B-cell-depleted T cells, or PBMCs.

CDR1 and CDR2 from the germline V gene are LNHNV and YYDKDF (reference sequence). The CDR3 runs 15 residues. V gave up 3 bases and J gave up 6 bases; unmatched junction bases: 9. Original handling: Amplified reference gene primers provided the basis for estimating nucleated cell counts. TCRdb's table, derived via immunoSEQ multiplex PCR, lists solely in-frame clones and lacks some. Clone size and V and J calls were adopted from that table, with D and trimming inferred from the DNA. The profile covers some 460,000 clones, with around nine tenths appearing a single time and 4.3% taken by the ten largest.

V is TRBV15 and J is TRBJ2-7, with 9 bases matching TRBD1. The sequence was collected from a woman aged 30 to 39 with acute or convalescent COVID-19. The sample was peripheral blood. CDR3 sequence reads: CATSRQFRDRAEQYF. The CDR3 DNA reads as TGTGCCACCAGCAGGCAGTTTCGGGACAGGGCCGAGCAGTACTTC.